This T cell receptor beta chain is from a study of T cells after yellow fever vaccination. It was through 5'RACE template switching that TCR cDNA was made, with a universal primer site and UMIs added. TCRdb ran MiXCR on the 5' RACE reads and lists one entry per CDR3 protein. The sample has hundreds of thousands of distinct CDR3 sequences, 13% seen once. V dropped 0 bases and J dropped 2 bases, with 9 bases sitting between them. The CDR3 covers 15 residues. Germline V gene lookup returns CDR1 MNHEY and CDR2 SVGAGI. The gene calls are TRBV6-5 and TRBJ2-3; D not certain. This sequence was found in a man aged 25 to 40 who received the YFV17D yellow fever vaccine. The sequences come from PBMCs, collected on the day of the yellow fever booster vaccination. In nucleotides, the CDR3 is TGTGCCAGCAGTTACTCCGTGGCCTCCACAGATACGCAGTATTTT. Protein product: CASSYSVASTDTQYF.